The T cell receptor beta chain under discussion was sequenced for a study of human CD8 memory T cell subsets. Libraries for TCR beta were constructed using UMI-labeled 5' RACE. TCRdb reprocessed the 5' RACE reads and keeps a single row for each CDR3 protein, giving no DNA. Across roughly 7,000 distinct CDR3 sequences, the top ten clones capture 20% to 25% of the sample. Negative magnetic separation enriched total CD8+ T cells. The specimen sequenced was CD8+ stem-like memory T cells (TSCM and TCM) sorted from PBMCs. Subset: stem-like memory CD8 T cells (TSTEM), CCR7+ PD-1- TIGIT-. The TCR sequence derives from a human donor in good health.

The CDR3 loop reads CASSRAATGDLFF. This chain links TRBV5-5 with TRBJ1-4; without DNA, the TCRdb call of TRBD1 cannot be checked. This CDR3 region has 13 residues. Looked up from germline, CDR1 is SGHKS and CDR2 is YYEKEE (reference sequence). The variable domain in full, completed from reference TRBV5-5 and TRBJ1-4, reads DAGVTQSPTHLIKTRGQQVTLRCSPISGHKSVSWYQQVLGQGPQFIFQYYEKEERGRGNFPDRFSARQFPNYSSELNVNALLLGDSALYLCASSRAATGDLFFGSGTQLSVL.